These T cell receptor beta chains were read from a single sample in a study of blood T cell repertoires in COVID-19. Sequencing was performed with immunoSEQ multiplex PCR; in TCRdb, only in-frame clones are kept and a portion is missing. The data contain around 220,000 clones, roughly 80% of them singletons. The specimen was peripheral blood. All receptors come from a human donor in a cohort sampled during active COVID-19. CDR3s include the opening cysteine and the closing phenylalanine or tryptophan. Part of the rows lack a size; the others show once, few, many or a class for expanded clones.

abundance: -
j_gene: TRBJ2-5
v_gene: TRBV7-2
CDR3aa: CASSLTAAQETQYF

abundance: few
j_gene: TRBJ1-1
v_gene: TRBV3-1/TRBV3-2
CDR3aa: CASSQAAGTEAFF

abundance: -
j_gene: TRBJ1-5
v_gene: TRBV27
CDR3aa: CASSTGVDQPQHF

abundance: -
j_gene: TRBJ2-1
v_gene: TRBV18
CDR3aa: CASSPSTGSNEQFF

abundance: once
j_gene: TRBJ2-3
v_gene: TRBV4-2
CDR3aa: CASSQGTRLADITDTQYF

abundance: -
j_gene: TRBJ2-6
v_gene: TRBV27
CDR3aa: CASTRPGANVLTF

abundance: once
j_gene: TRBJ2-7
v_gene: TRBV7-2
CDR3aa: CASSRGRTYEQYF

abundance: few
j_gene: TRBJ1-1
v_gene: TRBV27
CDR3aa: CASSFGRHTEAFF

abundance: few
j_gene: TRBJ1-5
v_gene: TRBV19
CDR3aa: CASVRSGDGNQPQHF

abundance: -
j_gene: TRBJ2-7
v_gene: TRBV19
CDR3aa: CASSRTYGQFYEQYF

abundance: -
j_gene: TRBJ1-2
v_gene: TRBV20-1
CDR3aa: CSASERVENYGYTF

abundance: -
j_gene: TRBJ1-2
v_gene: TRBV5-5
CDR3aa: CASSWNRGGGYTF

abundance: few
j_gene: TRBJ2-7
v_gene: TRBV28
CDR3aa: CATGAAEQYF

abundance: -
j_gene: TRBJ2-7
v_gene: TRBV30
CDR3aa: CAWEEGVWVTSSYEQYF

abundance: few
j_gene: TRBJ2-5
v_gene: TRBV5-8
CDR3aa: CASSLRRGRETQYF

abundance: -
j_gene: TRBJ2-1
v_gene: TRBV3-1/TRBV3-2
CDR3aa: CASSQDTLAGLNEQFF

abundance: -
j_gene: TRBJ1-2
v_gene: TRBV30
CDR3aa: CAGPGRQDGYTF

abundance: once
j_gene: TRBJ1-5
v_gene: TRBV7-8
CDR3aa: CASSFYRGEGQPQHF

abundance: -
j_gene: TRBJ1-6
v_gene: TRBV19
CDR3aa: CASSRDRRISADNSPLHF

abundance: once
j_gene: TRBJ2-5
v_gene: TRBV7-3
CDR3aa: CASGIQETQYF

abundance: -
j_gene: TRBJ2-3
v_gene: TRBV18
CDR3aa: CASSPREDTQYF

abundance: -
j_gene: TRBJ2-3
v_gene: TRBV4-2
CDR3aa: CASSQDQTSGSRADTQYF

abundance: -
j_gene: TRBJ1-5
v_gene: TRBV6-5
CDR3aa: CASSYTGQGSPQHF

abundance: once
j_gene: TRBJ1-1
v_gene: TRBV27
CDR3aa: CASSGQGLSEAFF

abundance: -
j_gene: TRBJ1-2
v_gene: TRBV27
CDR3aa: CASSLRQGHGYTF

abundance: -
j_gene: TRBJ1-6
v_gene: TRBV7-6
CDR3aa: CASSIGPGGSPLHF

abundance: -
j_gene: TRBJ2-7
v_gene: TRBV5-1
CDR3aa: CASSLGQGGEQYF

abundance: -
j_gene: TRBJ2-7
v_gene: TRBV15
CDR3aa: CATSRGTSGIDEQYF

abundance: -
j_gene: TRBJ1-2
v_gene: TRBV2
CDR3aa: CASRWDSSNYGYTF

abundance: -
j_gene: TRBJ1-1
v_gene: TRBV12-3/TRBV12-4
CDR3aa: CASSPTGIPEAFF

abundance: -
j_gene: TRBJ2-1
v_gene: TRBV18
CDR3aa: CASSPLTVYNEQFF

abundance: -
j_gene: TRBJ1-6
v_gene: TRBV9
CDR3aa: CASSVEGGNSPLHF

abundance: -
j_gene: TRBJ1-1
v_gene: TRBV27
CDR3aa: CASSPGAGVNGTEAFF

abundance: -
j_gene: TRBJ1-2
v_gene: TRBV13
CDR3aa: CASSMTANYGYTF

abundance: -
j_gene: TRBJ2-2
v_gene: TRBV29-1
CDR3aa: CSVAKGAGGELFF

abundance: -
j_gene: TRBJ2-6
v_gene: TRBV7-3
CDR3aa: CASSVTGTSGSSGANVLTF

abundance: -
j_gene: TRBJ2-5
v_gene: TRBV3-1/TRBV3-2
CDR3aa: CASSQAKGGRETQYF

abundance: once
j_gene: TRBJ2-2
v_gene: TRBV6-5
CDR3aa: CASNDRGRSPGELFF

abundance: few
j_gene: TRBJ2-7
v_gene: TRBV19
CDR3aa: CASSRPGQGYEQYF

abundance: -
j_gene: TRBJ1-4
v_gene: TRBV6-5
CDR3aa: CASRRQGRNEKLFF

abundance: -
j_gene: TRBJ2-3
v_gene: TRBV5-1
CDR3aa: CASSTGTSGNADTQYF

abundance: -
j_gene: TRBJ1-6
v_gene: TRBV11-2
CDR3aa: CASGGTFYNSPLHF

abundance: -
j_gene: TRBJ2-1
v_gene: TRBV4-3
CDR3aa: CASSQESSGRYEQFF

abundance: once
j_gene: TRBJ2-7
v_gene: TRBV3-1/TRBV3-2
CDR3aa: CASSQDPNGASGYSSYEQYF

abundance: -
j_gene: TRBJ1-5
v_gene: TRBV30
CDR3aa: CAWTPPGGSGNQPQHF

abundance: -
j_gene: TRBJ1-2
v_gene: TRBV7-9
CDR3aa: CASSLRGNGYTF